The clone carrying this TCR beta chain has a single count. This record comes from a study of shared T cell receptors in the human thymus. The table came from immunoSEQ multiplex PCR; TCRdb's copy has only in-frame clones and leaves some out. Of 450,000 to 650,000 clones listed, 70% to 80% are singletons. In germline, CDR1 is MNHEY, CDR2 SVGAGI. Trimming pared 6 bases from V and 2 bases from J, leaving 14 bases between. This CDR3 is 15 amino acids long. These data are also associated with another study on human thymus T cells. This second report adds: Related reports documented highly overlapping thymic repertoires among unrelated individuals.

This sequence joins TRBV6-5 and TRBJ2-1; possibly TRBD2 for D (5 bases). This receptor was obtained from a boy younger than two with a congenital heart defect. The sample was thymocytes. The CDR3 loop is CASRPDLAAYNEQFF. The CDR3, as DNA: TGTGCCAGCAGACCGGACTTGGCCGCCTACAATGAGCAGTTCTTC.